The clone carrying this TCR beta chain came up once. The entry originates in a study of blood T cell repertoires in COVID-19. V lost 6 bases to trimming and J lost 4 bases; unmatched junction nucleotides: 7. This CDR3 is built from 14 residues. Per the germline V gene, CDR1 is MNHEY and CDR2 is SVGAGI. The assay was immunoSEQ multiplex PCR, and TCRdb's table has in-frame clones only and misses some. The sample comprises 35,000 to 45,000 clones, over 80% of which are singletons, and around an eighth rests with the top ten. This chain connects TRBV6-5 to TRBJ1-2; 8 bases match TRBD1. The sequenced sample was peripheral blood. This TCR derives from a human donor in a cohort sampled during active COVID-19. CDR3 residues: CASSRTGTGYGYTF. CDR3 nucleotides: TGTGCCAGCAGCCGGACAGGGACCGGCTATGGCTACACCTTC.